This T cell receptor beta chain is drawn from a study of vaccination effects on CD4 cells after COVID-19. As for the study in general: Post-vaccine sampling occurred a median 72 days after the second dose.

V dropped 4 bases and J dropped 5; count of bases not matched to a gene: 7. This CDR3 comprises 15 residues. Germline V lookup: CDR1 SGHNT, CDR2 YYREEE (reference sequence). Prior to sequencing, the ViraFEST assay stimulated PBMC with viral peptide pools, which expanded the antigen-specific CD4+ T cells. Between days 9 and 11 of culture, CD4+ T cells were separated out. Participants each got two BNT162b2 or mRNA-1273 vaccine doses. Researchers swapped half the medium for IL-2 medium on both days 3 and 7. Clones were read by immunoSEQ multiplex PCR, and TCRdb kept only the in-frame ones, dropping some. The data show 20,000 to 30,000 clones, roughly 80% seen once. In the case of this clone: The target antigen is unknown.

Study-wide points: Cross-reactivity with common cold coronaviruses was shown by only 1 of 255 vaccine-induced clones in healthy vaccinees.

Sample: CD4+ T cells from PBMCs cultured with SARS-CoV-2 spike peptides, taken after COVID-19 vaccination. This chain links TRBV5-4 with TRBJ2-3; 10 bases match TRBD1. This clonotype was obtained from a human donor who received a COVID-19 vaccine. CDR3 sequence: CASSQPGQGKDTQYF. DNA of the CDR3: TGTGCCAGCAGCCAACCGGGACAGGGGAAAGATACGCAGTATTTT.